The sequence of this T cell receptor (beta chain) was determined in a study of blood T cells in healthy people across ages. The study's findings and limits: Aged donors had fewer naive CD4+ cells and lower diversity than long-lived donors.

The CDR3 extends over 15 amino acids. Trimming stripped 0 bases from V and 2 bases from J, with 12 bases between. The V gene's germline CDR1 is SGDLS and CDR2 YYNGEE. A second PCR, run for about 7 to 12 cycles, used a sample-barcoded 5' primer plus a J-beta primer mix. Tags on each cDNA molecule came from a template-switch adaptor with 12 random nucleotides. TCRdb passed the 5' RACE reads through MiXCR, listing each CDR3 protein once. The table lists 1.5 million to 1.9 million distinct CDR3 sequences, roughly 43% of them singletons. With regard to this clonotype: Its specificity is not known.

Sequencing was carried out using blood. This sequence joins TRBV9 and TRBJ2-7, with a possible D match to TRBD2 (6 bases). The source of this sequence is a woman younger than 35 in good health. The chain's CDR3 is CASSVEGLPTYEQYF. DNA for the CDR3: TGTGCCAGCAGCGTAGAGGGACTTCCAACCTACGAGCAGTACTTC.